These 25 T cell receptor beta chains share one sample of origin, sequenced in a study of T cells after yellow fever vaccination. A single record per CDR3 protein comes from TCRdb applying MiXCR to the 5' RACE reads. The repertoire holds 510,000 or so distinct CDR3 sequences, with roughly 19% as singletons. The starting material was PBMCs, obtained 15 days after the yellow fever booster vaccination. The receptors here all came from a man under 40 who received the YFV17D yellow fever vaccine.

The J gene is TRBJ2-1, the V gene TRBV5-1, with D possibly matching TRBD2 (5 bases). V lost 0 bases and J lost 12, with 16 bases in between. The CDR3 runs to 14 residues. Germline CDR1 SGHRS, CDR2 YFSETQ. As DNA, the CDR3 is TGCGCCAGCAGCTTGGCTAGCAGCTCTACGGGGCAGTTCTTC. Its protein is CASSLASSSTGQFF.

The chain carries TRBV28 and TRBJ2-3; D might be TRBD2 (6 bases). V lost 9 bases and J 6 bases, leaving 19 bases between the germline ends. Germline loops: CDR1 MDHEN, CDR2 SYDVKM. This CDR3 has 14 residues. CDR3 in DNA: TGTGCCAGGGCCCTCGCGGGGCGGATTGATACGCAGTATTTT. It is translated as CARALAGRIDTQYF.

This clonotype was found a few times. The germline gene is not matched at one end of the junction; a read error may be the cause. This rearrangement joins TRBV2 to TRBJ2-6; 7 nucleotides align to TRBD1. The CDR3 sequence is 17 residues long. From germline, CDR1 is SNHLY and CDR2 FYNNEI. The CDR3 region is CASSEDRVVSGANVLTF. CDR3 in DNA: TGTGCCAGCAGCGAAGACAGGGTAGTCTCTGGGGCCAACGTCCTGACTTTC.

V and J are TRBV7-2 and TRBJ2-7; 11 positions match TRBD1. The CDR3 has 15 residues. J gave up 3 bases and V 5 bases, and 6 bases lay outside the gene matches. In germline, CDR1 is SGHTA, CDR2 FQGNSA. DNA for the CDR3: TGTGCCAGCAGCCAGGGGACAGGGGGTATCTACGAGCAGTACTTC. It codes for CASSQGTGGIYEQYF.

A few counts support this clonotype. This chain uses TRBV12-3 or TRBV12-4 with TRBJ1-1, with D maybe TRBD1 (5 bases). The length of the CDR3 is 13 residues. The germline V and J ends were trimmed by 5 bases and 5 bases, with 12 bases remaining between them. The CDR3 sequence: CASSLGAWTEAFF. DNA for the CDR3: TGTGCCAGCAGTCTAGGGGCTTGGACTGAAGCTTTCTTT.

The DNA for the CDR3 is TGTGCCAGCAGCCGAGACAGATATTCTGGAAACACCATATATTTT. Protein product: CASSRDRYSGNTIYF. V gene TRBV6-1 combines with J gene TRBJ1-3, with D maybe TRBD1 (5 bases). V was clipped by 6 bases and J by 1 base, with 13 bases between them. Germline CDR1 is MNHNS and CDR2 is SASEGT. The CDR3 runs 15 residues.

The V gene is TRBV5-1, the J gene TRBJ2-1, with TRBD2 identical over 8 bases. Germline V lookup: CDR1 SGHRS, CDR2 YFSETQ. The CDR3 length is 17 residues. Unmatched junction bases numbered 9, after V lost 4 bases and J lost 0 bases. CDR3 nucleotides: TGCGCCAGCAGCCACCCCGGGGGGGGAAGCTCCTACAATGAGCAGTTCTTC. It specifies CASSHPGGGSSYNEQFF.

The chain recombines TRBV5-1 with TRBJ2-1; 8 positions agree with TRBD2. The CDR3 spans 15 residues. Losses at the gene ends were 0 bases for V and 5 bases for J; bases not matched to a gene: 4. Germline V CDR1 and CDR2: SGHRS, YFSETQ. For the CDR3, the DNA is TGCGCCAGCAGCTTGGGAGGGACTAGACACAATGAGCAGTTCTTC. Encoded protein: CASSLGGTRHNEQFF.

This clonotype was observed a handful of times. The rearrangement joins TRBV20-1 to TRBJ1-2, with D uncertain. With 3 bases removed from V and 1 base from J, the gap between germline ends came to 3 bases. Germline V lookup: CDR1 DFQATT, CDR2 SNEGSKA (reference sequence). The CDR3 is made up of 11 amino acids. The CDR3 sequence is CSASGNYGYTF. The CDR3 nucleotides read TGCAGTGCTAGCGGTAACTATGGCTACACCTTC.

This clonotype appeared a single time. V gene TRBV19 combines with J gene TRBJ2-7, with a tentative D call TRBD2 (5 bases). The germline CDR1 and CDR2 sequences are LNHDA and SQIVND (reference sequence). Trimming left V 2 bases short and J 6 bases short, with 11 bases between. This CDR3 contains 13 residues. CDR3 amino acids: CASSILPEGEQYF. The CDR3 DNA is TGTGCCAGTAGTATACTACCCGAGGGCGAGCAGTACTTC.

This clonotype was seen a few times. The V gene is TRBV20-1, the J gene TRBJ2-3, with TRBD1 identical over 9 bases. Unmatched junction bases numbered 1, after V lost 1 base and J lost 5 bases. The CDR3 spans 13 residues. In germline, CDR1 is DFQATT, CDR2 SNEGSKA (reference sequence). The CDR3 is CSARVTGGDTQYF. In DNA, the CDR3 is TGCAGTGCTAGAGTGACAGGGGGAGATACGCAGTATTTT.

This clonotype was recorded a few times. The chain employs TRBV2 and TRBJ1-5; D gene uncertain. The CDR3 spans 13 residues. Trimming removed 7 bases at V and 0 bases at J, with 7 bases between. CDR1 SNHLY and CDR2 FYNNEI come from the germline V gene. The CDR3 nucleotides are TGTGCCAGCAATCGCATTAGCAATCAGCCCCAGCATTTT. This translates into CASNRISNQPQHF.

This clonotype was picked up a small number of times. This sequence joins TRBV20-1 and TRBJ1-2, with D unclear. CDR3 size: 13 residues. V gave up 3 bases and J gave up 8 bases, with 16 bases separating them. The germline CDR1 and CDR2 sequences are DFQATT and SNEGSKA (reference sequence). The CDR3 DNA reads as TGCAGTGCTAGTTTCTCTCCGCCGGGCGGCTACACCTTC. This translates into CSASFSPPGGYTF.

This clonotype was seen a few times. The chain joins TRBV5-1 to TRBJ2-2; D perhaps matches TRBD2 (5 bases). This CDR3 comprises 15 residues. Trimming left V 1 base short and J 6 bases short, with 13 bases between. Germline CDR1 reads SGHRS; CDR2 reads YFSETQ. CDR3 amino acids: CASSLSERVPGELFF. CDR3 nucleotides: TGCGCCAGCAGCTTGTCGGAGAGGGTACCCGGGGAGCTGTTTTTT.

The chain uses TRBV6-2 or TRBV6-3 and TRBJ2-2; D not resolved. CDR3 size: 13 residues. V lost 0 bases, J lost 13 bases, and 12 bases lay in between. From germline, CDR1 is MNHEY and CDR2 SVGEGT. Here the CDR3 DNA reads TGTGCCAGCAGTTACTCGCACACCACTTGGCTGTTTTTT. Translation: CASSYSHTTWLFF.

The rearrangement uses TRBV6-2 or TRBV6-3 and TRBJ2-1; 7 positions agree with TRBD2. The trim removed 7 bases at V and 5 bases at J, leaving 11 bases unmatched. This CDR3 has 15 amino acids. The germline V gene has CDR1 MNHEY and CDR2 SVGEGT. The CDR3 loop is CASTDPGLPDNEQFF. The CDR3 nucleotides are TGTGCCAGCACCGACCCGGGACTACCGGACAATGAGCAGTTCTTC.

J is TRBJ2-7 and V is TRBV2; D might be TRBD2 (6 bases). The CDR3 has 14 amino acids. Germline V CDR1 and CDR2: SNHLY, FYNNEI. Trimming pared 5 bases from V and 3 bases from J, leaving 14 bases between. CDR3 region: CASSSPGTYYEQYF. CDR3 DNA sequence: TGTGCCAGCAGTTCCCCGGGGACTTACTACGAGCAGTACTTC. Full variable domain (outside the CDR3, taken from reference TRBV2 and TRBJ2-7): EPEVTQTPSHQVTQMGQEVILRCVPISNHLYFYWYRQILGQKVEFLVSFYNNEISEKSEIFDDQFSVERPDGSNFTLKIRSTKLEDSAMYFCASSSPGTYYEQYFGPGTRLTVT.

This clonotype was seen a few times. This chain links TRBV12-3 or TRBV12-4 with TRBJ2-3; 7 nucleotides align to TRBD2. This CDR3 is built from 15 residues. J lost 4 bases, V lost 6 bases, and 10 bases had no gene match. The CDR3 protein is CASRRAGIQSDTQYF. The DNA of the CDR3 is TGTGCCAGCAGGAGAGCGGGAATACAGTCAGATACGCAGTATTTT.

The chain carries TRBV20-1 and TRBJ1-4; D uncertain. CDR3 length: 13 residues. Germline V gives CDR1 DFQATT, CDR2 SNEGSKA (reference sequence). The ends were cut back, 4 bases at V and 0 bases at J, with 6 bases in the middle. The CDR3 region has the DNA TGCAGTGCTAAATTAGCAACTAATGAAAAACTGTTTTTT. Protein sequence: CSAKLATNEKLFF.

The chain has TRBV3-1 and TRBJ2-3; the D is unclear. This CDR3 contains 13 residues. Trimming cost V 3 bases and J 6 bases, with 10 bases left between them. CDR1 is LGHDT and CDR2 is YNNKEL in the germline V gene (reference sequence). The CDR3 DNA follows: TGTGCCAGCAGCCAGCAACCGGGCGATACGCAGTATTTT. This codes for CASSQQPGDTQYF.

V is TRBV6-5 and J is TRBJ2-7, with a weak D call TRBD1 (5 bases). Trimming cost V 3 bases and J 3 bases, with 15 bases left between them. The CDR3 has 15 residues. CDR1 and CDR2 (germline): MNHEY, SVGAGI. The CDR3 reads CASSYGLDRVYEQYF. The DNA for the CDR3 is TGTGCCAGCAGTTATGGTCTAGACAGAGTCTACGAGCAGTACTTC.

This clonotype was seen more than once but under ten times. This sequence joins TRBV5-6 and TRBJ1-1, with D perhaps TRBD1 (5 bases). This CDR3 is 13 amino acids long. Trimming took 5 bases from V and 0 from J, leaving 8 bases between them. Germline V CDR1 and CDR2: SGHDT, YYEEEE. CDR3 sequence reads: CASRQDLNTEAFF. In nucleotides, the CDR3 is TGTGCCAGCAGACAGGATCTGAACACTGAAGCTTTCTTT. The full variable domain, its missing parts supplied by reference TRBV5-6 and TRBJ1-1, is DAGVTQSPTHLIKTRGQQVTLRCSPKSGHDTVSWYQQALGQGPQFIFQYYEEEERQRGNFPDRFSGHQFPNYSSELNVNALLLGDSALYLCASRQDLNTEAFFGQGTRLTVV.

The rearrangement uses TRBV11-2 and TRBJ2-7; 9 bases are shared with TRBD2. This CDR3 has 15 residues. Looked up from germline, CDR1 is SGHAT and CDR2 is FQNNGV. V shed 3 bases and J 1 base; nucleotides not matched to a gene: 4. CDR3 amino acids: CASSFPAGGSYEQYF. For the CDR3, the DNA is TGTGCCAGCAGCTTCCCAGCGGGAGGTTCCTACGAGCAGTACTTC.

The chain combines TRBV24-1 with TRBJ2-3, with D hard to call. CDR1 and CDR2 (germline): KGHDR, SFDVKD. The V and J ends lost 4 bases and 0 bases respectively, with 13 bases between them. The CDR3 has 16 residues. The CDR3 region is CATSEAKSSSTDTQYF. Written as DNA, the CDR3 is TGTGCCACCAGTGAGGCAAAAAGTTCTAGCACAGATACGCAGTATTTT.

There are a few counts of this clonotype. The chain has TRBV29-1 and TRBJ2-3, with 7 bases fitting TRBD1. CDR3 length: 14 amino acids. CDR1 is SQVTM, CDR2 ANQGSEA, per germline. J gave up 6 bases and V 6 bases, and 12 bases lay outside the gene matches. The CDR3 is CSVPGQAGRDTQYF. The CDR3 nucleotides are TGCAGCGTCCCCGGACAGGCCGGTAGGGATACGCAGTATTTT.